The 31 T cell receptor beta chains below all came from one sample that was sequenced in a study of T cell responses to AZD1222 COVID-19 vaccine. TCRdb's copy holds only in-frame clones and misses some; the assay was immunoSEQ multiplex PCR. The sample lists about 92,000 clones; under 90% were seen once. The sample consisted of peripheral blood, taken on day 0 of AZD1222 vaccination. All receptors come from an adult in good health.

This chain connects TRBV11-3 to TRBJ2-5, with TRBD2 matching over 8 bases. Germline loops: CDR1 SGHNT, CDR2 YENEEA. Losses at the gene ends were 1 base for V and 1 base for J; bases not matched to a gene: 5. CDR3 length: 16 residues. The CDR3 bases are TGTGCCAGCAGCTTAGGGACTAGCCCGACCCAAGAGACCCAGTACTTC. Its protein is CASSLGTSPTQETQYF.

The rearrangement links TRBV3-1 (or the pseudogene TRBV3-2) to TRBJ1-1; the match to TRBD1 covers 8 bases. The germline V gene has CDR1 LGHDT and CDR2 YNNKEL (reference sequence). This CDR3 is built from 14 residues. The V gene end was trimmed by 0 bases and the J gene end by 7 bases; junction bases not matched to a gene: 4. CDR3 coding DNA: TGTGCCAGCAGCCAAGAGGACAGGGTGAGTGAAGCTTTCTTT. Protein product: CASSQEDRVSEAFF.

J is TRBJ1-1 and V is TRBV13; weak D call: TRBD1 (6 bases). The V end lost 6 bases, the J end lost 1 base, and 12 bases lay between the germline ends. Germline values: CDR1 PRHDT, CDR2 FYEKMQ (reference sequence). This CDR3 has 14 residues. The DNA of the CDR3 is TGTGCCAGCAGTCTCCGGGGGGCGAACACTGAAGCTTTCTTT. As protein: CASSLRGANTEAFF.

The chain joins TRBV6-5 to TRBJ1-2; 7 bases match TRBD1. The germline CDR1 and CDR2 sequences are MNHEY and SVGAGI. Trimming at V came to 6 bases and at J to 2 bases, leaving 9 bases not matched to a gene. There are 15 residues in the CDR3. This CDR3 reads CASRGQARGNYGYTF. The CDR3 DNA sequence: TGTGCCAGCAGAGGACAGGCCAGGGGGAACTATGGCTACACCTTC.

The chain is built from TRBV11-2 and TRBJ2-7, with D perhaps TRBD1 (5 bases). This CDR3 is 14 amino acids long. Germline CDR1 and CDR2: SGHAT and FQNNGV. The ends were cut back, 2 bases at V and 2 bases at J, with 10 bases in the middle. CDR3 residues: CASSLPGKPYEQYF. In DNA, the CDR3 is TGTGCCAGCAGCTTACCAGGGAAGCCCTACGAGCAGTACTTC.

The chain combines TRBV5-1 with TRBJ1-2; tentatively, D is TRBD1 (5 bases). V was shortened by 6 bases and J by 4 bases, with 13 bases between the two germline ends. The CDR3 is 13 amino acids. Germline assignment: CDR1 SGHRS and CDR2 YFSETQ. CDR3 protein: CASTPDSLYGYTF. CDR3 sequence (DNA): TGCGCCAGCACCCCCGACAGCCTCTATGGCTACACCTTC.

The V call is TRBV10-3, the J call TRBJ1-1; D is unclear. The CDR3 totals 15 residues. Trimming took 2 bases from V and 4 from J, leaving 14 bases between them. Germline V gives CDR1 ENHRY, CDR2 SYGVKD. CDR3 coding DNA: TGTGCCATCAGTGAGAGACAAGGACGGGTCACTGAAGCTTTCTTT. Translated, it gives CAISERQGRVTEAFF.

This clone appeared a single time. J is TRBJ2-5 and V is TRBV7-2, with a weak D call TRBD2 (5 bases). V was trimmed by 1 base and J by 5 bases, leaving 17 bases between them. The CDR3 spans 16 residues. In germline, CDR1 is SGHTA, CDR2 FQGNSA. DNA of the CDR3: TGTGCCAGCAGCTTAGGTGGTGGGAGACGGGGTGAGACCCAGTACTTC. Its translation is CASSLGGGRRGETQYF.

This chain connects TRBV28 to TRBJ1-4, with D perhaps TRBD1 (5 bases). The germline gives CDR1 MDHEN, CDR2 SYDVKM. V was cut by 1 base and J by 2 bases, with 8 bases left in between. CDR3 size: 15 residues. In nucleotides, the CDR3 is TGTGCCAGCAGTTTATTCGGGGACACTAATGAAAAACTGTTTTTT. This encodes CASSLFGDTNEKLFF. Full variable domain (outside the CDR3, taken from reference TRBV28 and TRBJ1-4): DVKVTQSSRYLVKRTGEKVFLECVQDMDHENMFWYRQDPGLGLRLIYFSYDVKMKEKGDIPEGYSVSREKKERFSLILESASTNQTSMYLCASSLFGDTNEKLFFGSGTQLSVL.

The J gene is TRBJ1-5, the V gene TRBV10-3; D gene uncertain. From germline, CDR1 is ENHRY and CDR2 SYGVKD. The CDR3 contains 15 residues. V lost 6 bases, J lost 3 bases, and 15 bases lay in between. The chain's CDR3 is CAISPGDFINQPQHF. The CDR3, as DNA: TGTGCCATCAGCCCCGGGGATTTTATCAATCAGCCCCAGCATTTT.

The rearrangement joins TRBV12-5 to TRBJ2-7; 8 bases match TRBD2. Germline-derived CDR1 and CDR2 are LGHNT and FRNRAP. This CDR3 is built from 14 residues. After removal of 3 bases from V and 4 bases from J, the junction contained 5 bases not matched to a gene. The CDR3 DNA sequence: TGTGCTAGTGGTTTTCGGGGGGGCTTATACGAGCAGTACTTC. Translation gives CASGFRGGLYEQYF.

V usage is TRBV2 and J usage is TRBJ1-2, with 8 bases matching TRBD1. CDR3 length: 15 residues. Germline values: CDR1 SNHLY, CDR2 FYNNEI. The J segment lost 0 bases and the V segment lost 8 bases, leaving 8 bases of the junction unmatched. CDR3 sequence reads: CASARDRPTNYGYTF. In DNA form, the CDR3 reads TGTGCCAGCGCCCGGGACAGGCCAACTAACTATGGCTACACCTTC.

The CDR3 sequence is CASSLAYRQSTYEQYF. CDR3 DNA sequence: TGCGCCAGCAGCTTAGCATACCGACAGTCAACCTACGAGCAGTACTTC. The rearrangement joins TRBV5-1 to TRBJ2-7; D possibly corresponds to TRBD1 (5 bases). Germline CDR1 and CDR2: SGHRS and YFSETQ. This CDR3 contains 16 residues. The V end lost 2 bases, the J end lost 2 bases, and 17 bases lay between the germline ends. Drawing the rest from reference TRBV5-1 and TRBJ2-7, the complete variable domain is KAGVTQTPRYLIKTRGQQVTLSCSPISGHRSVSWYQQTPGQGLQFLFEYFSETQRNKGNFPGRFSGRQFSNSRSEMNVSTLELGDSALYLCASSLAYRQSTYEQYFGPGTRLTVT.

The chain is built from TRBV19 and TRBJ2-2; TRBD1 aligns across 7 bases. The CDR3 is made up of 16 amino acids. Per germline, CDR1 LNHDA and CDR2 SQIVND (reference sequence). With 1 base clipped from V and 6 bases from J, the junction kept 8 bases outside the gene matches. CDR3 nucleotide sequence: TGTGCCAGTAGTATAGGGGCCAGGGGGTCTCCCGGGGAGCTGTTTTTT. It encodes CASSIGARGSPGELFF. The full variable domain, rest sourced from reference TRBV19 and TRBJ2-2, is DGGITQSPKYLFRKEGQNVTLSCEQNLNHDAMYWYRQDPGQGLRLIYYSQIVNDFQKGDIAEGYSVSREKKESFPLTVTSAQKNPTAFYLCASSIGARGSPGELFFGEGSRLTVL.

The chain recombines TRBV6-6 with TRBJ1-2, with D unresolved. The CDR3 runs 15 residues. With 0 bases removed from V and 4 bases from J, the gap between germline ends came to 12 bases. The germline CDR1 and CDR2 sequences are MNHNY and SVGAGI (reference sequence). In nucleotides, the CDR3 is TGTGCCAGCAGTTACTCGGGGAGAGGAACCTATGGCTACACCTTC. This codes for CASSYSGRGTYGYTF.

The CDR3 nucleotides are TGTGCCAGCAGCTTAAGGGGGCTGGATGGCTACACCTTC. It codes for CASSLRGLDGYTF. The chain uses TRBV7-2 and TRBJ1-2; 7 nucleotides line up with TRBD1. CDR1 and CDR2 from the germline V gene are SGHTA and FQGNSA. The CDR3 has 13 amino acids. The junction had 3 bases not matched to a gene; V was cut back by 2 bases and J by 6 bases.

The rearrangement joins TRBV2 to TRBJ2-2; tentative D call: TRBD1 (5 bases). The CDR3 consists of 16 residues. Germline CDR1 SNHLY, CDR2 FYNNEI. Trimming pared 3 bases from V and 1 base from J, leaving 12 bases between. The CDR3 region is CASSEFWQGNTGELFF. DNA of the CDR3: TGTGCCAGCAGTGAGTTCTGGCAGGGGAACACCGGGGAGCTGTTTTTT. The whole variable domain, filled in from reference TRBV2 and TRBJ2-2, reads EPEVTQTPSHQVTQMGQEVILRCVPISNHLYFYWYRQILGQKVEFLVSFYNNEISEKSEIFDDQFSVERPDGSNFTLKIRSTKLEDSAMYFCASSEFWQGNTGELFFGEGSRLTVL.

J is TRBJ1-5 and V is TRBV19; D is unresolved. The CDR3 extends over 13 amino acids. Trimming pared 5 bases from V and 2 bases from J, leaving 7 bases between. CDR1 is LNHDA and CDR2 is SQIVND in the germline V gene (reference sequence). This chain's CDR3 is CASSLIGNQPQHF. Written as DNA, the CDR3 is TGTGCCAGTAGTCTAATAGGCAATCAGCCCCAGCATTTT.

V is TRBV19 and J is TRBJ1-5, with D unclear. Germline V gene lookup returns CDR1 LNHDA and CDR2 SQIVND (reference sequence). The CDR3 totals 13 residues. V shed 7 bases and J shed 5 bases, with 12 bases lying between them. The CDR3 sequence is CASNWARDQPQHF. CDR3 nucleotides: TGTGCCAGTAACTGGGCGAGGGATCAGCCCCAGCATTTT.

The V and J genes are TRBV7-3 and TRBJ2-7; D is possibly TRBD1 (5 bases). Per the germline V gene, CDR1 is SGHTA and CDR2 is FQGTGA. V dropped 9 bases and J dropped 2 bases, with 23 bases sitting between them. The CDR3 is made up of 16 amino acids. The CDR3 region has the DNA TGTGCCAGACTCTGCTTTCTAAGGGGCAGAGCCTACGAGCAGTACTTC. Translation: CARLCFLRGRAYEQYF.

This clone was counted between two and nine times. In DNA, the CDR3 is TGTGCCAGCAGCTTGGGAGTTGGGGACACTGAAGCTTTCTTT. It translates to CASSLGVGDTEAFF. The chain couples TRBV5-4 to TRBJ1-1; D not resolved. This CDR3 has 14 amino acids. Germline V lookup: CDR1 SGHNT, CDR2 YYREEE (reference sequence). The V end lost 0 bases, the J end lost 3 bases, and 9 bases lay between the germline ends.

The chain uses TRBV2 and TRBJ2-6, with 8 nucleotides matching TRBD2. The CDR3 length is 16 residues. Unmatched junction bases numbered 6, after V lost 6 bases and J lost 2 bases. The V gene's germline CDR1 is SNHLY and CDR2 FYNNEI. The CDR3 reads CASSPTGGAGANVLTF. Here the CDR3 DNA reads TGTGCCAGCAGCCCTACGGGAGGGGCTGGGGCCAACGTCCTGACTTTC.

V is TRBV3-1 (or the pseudogene TRBV3-2) and J is TRBJ1-6; no firm D call. Deletions cut 5 bases from V and 7 bases from J, with 21 bases between. This CDR3 spans 17 amino acids. Germline V CDR1 and CDR2: LGHDT, YNNKEL (reference sequence). Here the CDR3 DNA reads TGTGCCAGCAGCGCCCGAGGACGGGCTGCGGGGAATTCACCCCTCCACTTT. Translating gives CASSARGRAAGNSPLHF.

Only a few counts were recorded for this clone. V is TRBV4-2 and J is TRBJ1-2; tentative D call: TRBD1 (5 bases). CDR1 is LGHNA, CDR2 YNFKEQ, per germline. V was pared by 0 bases and J by 0 bases, with 11 bases between. CDR3 size: 16 residues. The CDR3 nucleotides read TGTGCCAGCAGCCAAGATCAGGGCCAAACTAACTATGGCTACACCTTC. Translated, it gives CASSQDQGQTNYGYTF.

This chain links TRBV19 with TRBJ1-6; D gene uncertain. Germline V gene lookup returns CDR1 LNHDA and CDR2 SQIVND (reference sequence). This CDR3 has 12 residues. V lost 11 bases and J lost 9, with 14 bases in between. CDR3 bases: TGTGCCGATTATCGCCGCGCTTCACCCCTCCACTTT. Amino acid sequence: CADYRRASPLHF.

The rearrangement joins TRBV2 to TRBJ2-7; 11 bases map to TRBD1. J was trimmed by 2 bases and V by 5 bases; bases with no gene match: 5. CDR1 and CDR2 (germline): SNHLY, FYNNEI. CDR3 size: 15 residues. In nucleotides, the CDR3 is TGTGCCAGCAGTTTTGCGGGACAGGGGGCCTACGAGCAGTACTTC. It translates to CASSFAGQGAYEQYF.

The rearrangement joins TRBV7-2 to TRBJ2-5, with D unresolved. Germline V gene lookup returns CDR1 SGHTA and CDR2 FQGNSA. The CDR3 consists of 13 residues. V dropped 1 base and J dropped 6 bases, with 9 bases sitting between them. CDR3 nucleotide sequence: TGTGCCAGCAGCTTAGGGGCCTCGCAGACCCAGTACTTC. This gives the protein CASSLGASQTQYF.

This chain connects TRBV2 to TRBJ1-5; TRBD1 matches at 9 bases. The CDR3 loop spans 16 amino acids. The J segment lost 1 base and the V segment lost 7 bases, leaving 8 bases of the junction unmatched. Germline-derived CDR1 and CDR2 are SNHLY and FYNNEI. The CDR3 nucleotides read TGTGCCAGCACCTTGAGGACAGGGGTGAGCAATCAGCCCCAGCATTTT. The encoded protein is CASTLRTGVSNQPQHF.

This rearrangement joins TRBV11-2 to TRBJ2-7; 7 bases map to TRBD1. CDR1 and CDR2 from the germline V gene are SGHAT and FQNNGV. This CDR3 spans 15 amino acids. V shed 8 bases and J 6 bases; nucleotides not matched to a gene: 16. CDR3 bases: TGTGCCAGCCTTAGGACAGGAGAGAATTCCGGCGAGCAGTACTTC. This translates into CASLRTGENSGEQYF.

The rearrangement links TRBV19 to TRBJ1-5; TRBD1 agrees at 10 bases. Germline-derived CDR1 and CDR2 are LNHDA and SQIVND (reference sequence). J gave up 5 bases and V 1 base, and 5 bases lay outside the gene matches. CDR3 length: 16 amino acids. CDR3 in DNA: TGTGCCAGTAGTATAGCCGGGGACAGGGGAGATCAGCCCCAGCATTTT. Its protein product is CASSIAGDRGDQPQHF.

V is TRBV3-1 (or the pseudogene TRBV3-2) and J is TRBJ1-1, with D perhaps matching TRBD1 (6 bases). Looked up from germline, CDR1 is LGHDT and CDR2 is YNNKEL (reference sequence). CDR3 length: 13 amino acids. V gave up 3 bases and J gave up 5 bases, with 10 bases separating them. For the CDR3, the DNA is TGTGCCAGCAGCCAGGGGGCGTGGACTGAAGCTTTCTTT. Amino acid sequence: CASSQGAWTEAFF.